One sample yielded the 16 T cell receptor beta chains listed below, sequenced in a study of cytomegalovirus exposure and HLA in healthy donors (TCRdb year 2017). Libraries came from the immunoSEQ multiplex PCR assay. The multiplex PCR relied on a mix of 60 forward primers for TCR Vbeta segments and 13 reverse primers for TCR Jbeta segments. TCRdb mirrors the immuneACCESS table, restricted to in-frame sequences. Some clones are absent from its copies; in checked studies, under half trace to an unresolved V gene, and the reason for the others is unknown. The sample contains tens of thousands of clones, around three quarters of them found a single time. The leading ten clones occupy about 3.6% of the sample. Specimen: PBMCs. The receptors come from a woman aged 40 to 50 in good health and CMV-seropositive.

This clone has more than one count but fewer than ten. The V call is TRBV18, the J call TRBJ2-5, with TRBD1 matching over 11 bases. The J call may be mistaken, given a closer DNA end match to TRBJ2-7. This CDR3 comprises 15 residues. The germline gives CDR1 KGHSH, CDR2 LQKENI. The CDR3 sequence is CASSPGTGGSYEQYF. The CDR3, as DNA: TGTGCCAGCTCACCAGGGACAGGGGGATCCTACGAGCAGTACTTC.

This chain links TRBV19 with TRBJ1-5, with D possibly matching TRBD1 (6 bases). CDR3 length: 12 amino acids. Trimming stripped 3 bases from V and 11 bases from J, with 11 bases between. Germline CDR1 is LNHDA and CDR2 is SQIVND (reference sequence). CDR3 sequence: CASSIVPGAQHF. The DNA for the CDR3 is TGTGCCAGTAGTATTGTCCCAGGGGCCCAGCATTTT.

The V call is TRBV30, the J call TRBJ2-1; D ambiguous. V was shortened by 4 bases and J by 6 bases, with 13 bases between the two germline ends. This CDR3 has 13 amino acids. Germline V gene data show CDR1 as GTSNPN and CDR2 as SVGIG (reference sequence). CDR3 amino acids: CAWNLFGSNEQFF. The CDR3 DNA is TGTGCCTGGAACTTGTTCGGGTCCAATGAGCAGTTCTTC.

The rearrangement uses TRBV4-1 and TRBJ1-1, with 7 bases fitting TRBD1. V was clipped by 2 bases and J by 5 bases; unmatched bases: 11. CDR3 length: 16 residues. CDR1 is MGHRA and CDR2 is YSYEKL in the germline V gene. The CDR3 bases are TGCGCCAGCAGCCAAACCGTACAGGGGATGGGGACTGAAGCTTTCTTT. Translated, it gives CASSQTVQGMGTEAFF.

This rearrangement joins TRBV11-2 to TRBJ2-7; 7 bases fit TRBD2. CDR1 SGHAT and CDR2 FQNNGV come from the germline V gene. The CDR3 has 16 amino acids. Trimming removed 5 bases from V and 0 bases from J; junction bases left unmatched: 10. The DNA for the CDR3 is TGTGCCAGCAGCCCCATAGGCGGGGGTTACTCCTACGAGCAGTACTTC. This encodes CASSPIGGGYSYEQYF.

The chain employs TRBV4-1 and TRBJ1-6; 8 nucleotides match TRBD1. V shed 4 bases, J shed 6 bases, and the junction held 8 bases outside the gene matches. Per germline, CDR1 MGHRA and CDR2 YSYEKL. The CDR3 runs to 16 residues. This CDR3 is CASSPLPDRANSPLHF. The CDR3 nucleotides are TGCGCCAGCAGCCCACTACCGGACAGGGCTAATTCACCCCTCCACTTT.

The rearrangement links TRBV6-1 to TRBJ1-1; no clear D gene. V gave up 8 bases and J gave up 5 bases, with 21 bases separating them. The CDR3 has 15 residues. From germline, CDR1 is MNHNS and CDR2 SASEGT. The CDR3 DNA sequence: TGTGCCAGCTCGAGATTAGCGGGTTCGACAACTGAAGCTTTCTTT. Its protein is CASSRLAGSTTEAFF.

CDR3 loop: CASSQGTRGGPFYEQYF. The CDR3 nucleotides read TGTGCCAGCAGCCAAGGGACTAGAGGGGGGCCCTTCTACGAGCAGTACTTC. The chain uses TRBV7-6 and TRBJ2-7; 8 positions agree with TRBD2. The CDR3 is made up of 17 amino acids. V lost 5 bases, J lost 3 bases, and 15 bases stayed unmatched. The germline V gene encodes CDR1 SGHVS and CDR2 FNYEAQ. Combining the CDR3 with reference TRBV7-6 and TRBJ2-7 gives the whole variable domain GAGVSQSPRYKVTKRGQDVALRCDPISGHVSLYWYRQALGQGPEFLTYFNYEAQQDKSGLPNDRFSAERPEGSISTLTIQRTEQRDSAMYRCASSQGTRGGPFYEQYFGPGTRLTVT.

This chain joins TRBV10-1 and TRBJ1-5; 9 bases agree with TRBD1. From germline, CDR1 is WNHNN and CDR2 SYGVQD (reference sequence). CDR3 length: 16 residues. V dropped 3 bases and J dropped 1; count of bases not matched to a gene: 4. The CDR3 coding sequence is TGCGCCAGCAGTGAAGGGGACAGGGACAGCAATCAGCCCCAGCATTTT. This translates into CASSEGDRDSNQPQHF.

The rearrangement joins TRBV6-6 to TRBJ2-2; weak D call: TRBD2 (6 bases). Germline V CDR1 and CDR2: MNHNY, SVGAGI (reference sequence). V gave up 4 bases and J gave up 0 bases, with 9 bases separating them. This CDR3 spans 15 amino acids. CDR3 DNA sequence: TGTGCCAGCAGTTTGGGGGGAACGAACACCGGGGAGCTGTTTTTT. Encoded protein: CASSLGGTNTGELFF.

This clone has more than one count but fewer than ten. This CDR3 reads CASRPGGENTEAFF. For the CDR3, the DNA is TGTGCCAGCAGGCCAGGGGGCGAGAACACTGAAGCTTTCTTT. This sequence joins TRBV6-1 and TRBJ1-1; 8 bases match TRBD1. Looked up from germline, CDR1 is MNHNS and CDR2 is SASEGT. The CDR3 has 14 amino acids. J gave up 1 base and V 6 bases, and 4 bases lay outside the gene matches.

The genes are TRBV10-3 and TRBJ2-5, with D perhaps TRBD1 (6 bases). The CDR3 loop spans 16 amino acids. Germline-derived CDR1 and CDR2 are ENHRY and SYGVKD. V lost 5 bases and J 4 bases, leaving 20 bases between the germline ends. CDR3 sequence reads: CAISFSEDSPSETQYF. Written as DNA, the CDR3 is TGTGCCATCAGTTTCTCGGAGGACAGCCCATCAGAGACCCAGTACTTC.

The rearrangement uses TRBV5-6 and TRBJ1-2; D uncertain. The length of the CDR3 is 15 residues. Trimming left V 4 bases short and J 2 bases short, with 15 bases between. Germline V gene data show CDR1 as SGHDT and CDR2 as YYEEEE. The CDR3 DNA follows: TGTGCCAGCAGCCTCCCGTTTGGCTCCAACTATGGCTACACCTTC. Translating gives CASSLPFGSNYGYTF.

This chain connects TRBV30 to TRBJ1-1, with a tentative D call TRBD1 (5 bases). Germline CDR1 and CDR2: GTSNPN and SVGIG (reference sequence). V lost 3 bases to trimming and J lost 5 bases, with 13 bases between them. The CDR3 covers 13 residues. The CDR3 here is CAWRGGVGTEAFF. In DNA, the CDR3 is TGTGCCTGGAGGGGGGGGGTAGGAACTGAAGCTTTCTTT.

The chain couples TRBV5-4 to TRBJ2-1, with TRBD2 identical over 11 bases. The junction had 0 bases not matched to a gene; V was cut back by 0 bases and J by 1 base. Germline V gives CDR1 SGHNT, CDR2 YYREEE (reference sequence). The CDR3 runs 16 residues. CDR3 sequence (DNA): TGTGCCAGCAGCTTGGCTAGCGGGGGGTCCTACAATGAGCAGTTCTTC. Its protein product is CASSLASGGSYNEQFF.

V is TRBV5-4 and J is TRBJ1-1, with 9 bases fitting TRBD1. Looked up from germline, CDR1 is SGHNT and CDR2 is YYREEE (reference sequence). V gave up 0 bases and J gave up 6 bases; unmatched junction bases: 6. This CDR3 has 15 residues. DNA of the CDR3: TGTGCCAGCAGCTTGGACAGGGGGCGAGGAGCTGAAGCTTTCTTT. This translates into CASSLDRGRGAEAFF.